Listed here are 24 T cell receptor beta chains from one sample, sequenced in a study of cytomegalovirus exposure and HLA in healthy donors. A multiplex PCR was run with 60 Vbeta primers and 13 Jbeta primers. The assay was immunoSEQ multiplex PCR, and TCRdb's table has in-frame clones only and misses some. The sample has over 100,000 clones; over 60% are singletons. Sequenced input: PBMCs. These receptors were collected from a man aged 40-49 years in good health and CMV-seropositive.

V usage is TRBV28 and J usage is TRBJ1-1, with D perhaps TRBD1 (5 bases). CDR1 is MDHEN and CDR2 is SYDVKM in the germline V gene. V was trimmed by 5 bases and J by 3 bases, leaving 22 bases between them. The CDR3 runs 17 residues. CDR3 loop: CASSIRQMMAGDTEAFF. The CDR3 DNA reads as TGTGCCAGCAGTATCCGACAGATGATGGCTGGGGACACTGAAGCTTTCTTT.

This clone was counted between two and nine times. The gene calls are TRBV7-9 and TRBJ1-4; D perhaps matches TRBD1 (6 bases). The CDR3 consists of 15 residues. Germline V gene data show CDR1 as SEHNR and CDR2 as FQNEAQ (reference sequence). The V gene lost 3 bases and the J gene lost 8 bases, with 16 bases spanning the gap. CDR3 region: CASSLISGRGEKLFF. CDR3 bases: TGTGCCAGCAGCTTGATATCAGGGAGGGGGGAAAAACTGTTTTTT.

V gene TRBV21-1 combines with J gene TRBJ1-5; TRBD1 was called by the table and not checked on the DNA. TRBV21-1 is a pseudogene. This CDR3 has 18 residues. This CDR3 is CASSKAQKSQGGNQPQHF. The CDR3 region has the DNA TGTGCCAGCAGCAAAGCGCAGAAATCCCAGGGCGGCAATCAGCCCCAGCATTTT.

Worth noting for this clone: The junction does not match germline at one end; this may be a read error. The V call is TRBV5-8, the J call TRBJ2-6; 11 bases are a match to TRBD1. The CDR3 runs to 20 residues. Germline loops: CDR1 SGHTS, CDR2 YDEGEE. The DNA for the CDR3 is TGTGCCAGCAGCTTGACCGGGACAGGGGGGGACTTCTCTGGGGCCAACGGCCTGACTTTC. It translates to CASSLTGTGGDFSGANGLTF.

V gene TRBV5-6 combines with J gene TRBJ2-1; 8 positions agree with TRBD2. CDR3 length: 16 amino acids. The germline V gene encodes CDR1 SGHDT and CDR2 YYEEEE. Trimming at V came to 0 bases and at J to 4 bases, leaving 6 bases not matched to a gene. The CDR3 nucleotides are TGTGCCAGCAGCTTGGCCGGGGCGGGGGGATACAATGAGCAGTTCTTC. The encoded protein is CASSLAGAGGYNEQFF.

The chain combines TRBV11-2 with TRBJ2-2; TRBD2 matches at 13 bases. In germline, CDR1 is SGHAT, CDR2 FQNNGV. The CDR3 contains 18 residues. The V gene end was trimmed by 0 bases and the J gene end by 4 bases; junction bases not matched to a gene: 5. CDR3 sequence: CASSLERGLAGSTGELFF. The CDR3 DNA reads TGTGCCAGCAGCTTAGAACGGGGACTAGCGGGGAGCACCGGGGAGCTGTTTTTT.

The chain links TRBV10-2 to TRBJ2-7; 8 bases align to TRBD1. CDR3 length: 13 residues. The germline V gene has CDR1 WSHSY and CDR2 SAAADI. The V segment lost 6 bases and the J segment 0 bases; nucleotides outside the gene matches: 1. The CDR3 DNA reads as TGCGCCAGCAGGGGACAGGCCTCCTACGAGCAGTACTTC. Its translation: CASRGQASYEQYF.

The genes are TRBV11-2 and TRBJ2-6; 8 bases line up with TRBD2. Germline CDR1 is SGHAT and CDR2 is FQNNGV. The CDR3 runs 17 residues. The trim removed 3 bases at V and 4 bases at J, leaving 8 bases unmatched. The CDR3 protein is CASSFRGGSRGANVLTF. In DNA, the CDR3 is TGTGCCAGCAGCTTTCGCGGGGGGTCCCGGGGGGCCAACGTCCTGACTTTC.

This clone has only a few counts. CDR3 DNA sequence: TGTGCCAGCCGGGACAGGGGCCCACAAGGAAACACCATATATTTT. Its translation is CASRDRGPQGNTIYF. The J gene is TRBJ1-3, the V gene TRBV28, with 10 bases aligning to TRBD1. The junction had 8 bases not matched to a gene; V was cut back by 8 bases and J by 4 bases. The germline V gene encodes CDR1 MDHEN and CDR2 SYDVKM. This CDR3 is built from 15 residues. Drawing the rest from reference TRBV28 and TRBJ1-3, the complete variable domain is DVKVTQSSRYLVKRTGEKVFLECVQDMDHENMFWYRQDPGLGLRLIYFSYDVKMKEKGDIPEGYSVSREKKERFSLILESASTNQTSMYLCASRDRGPQGNTIYFGEGSWLTVV.

This chain links TRBV4-3 with TRBJ1-6, with TRBD1 as a possible D gene (6 bases). This CDR3 has 17 residues. Trimming removed 0 bases from V and 3 bases from J, with 12 bases in between. Germline V CDR1 and CDR2: LGHNA, YSLEER. For the CDR3, the DNA is TGCGCCAGCAGCCAAGAGGTAGGGGGTTACTATAATTCACCCCTCCACTTT. Amino acids: CASSQEVGGYYNSPLHF.

The rearrangement joins TRBV18 to TRBJ1-6; no clear D gene. This CDR3 spans 15 amino acids. Germline lookup yields CDR1 KGHSH and CDR2 LQKENI. V lost 0 bases and J 10 bases, leaving 13 bases between the germline ends. CDR3 loop: CASSPPDEGRSPLHF. In DNA form, the CDR3 reads TGTGCCAGCTCACCACCGGACGAGGGTAGGTCACCCCTCCACTTT.

Concerning this clone: Mismatch with germline at one junction end may stem from a read error. The CDR3 sequence: CASSDEAWSQGFTSDF. The CDR3, as DNA: TGTGCCAGCAGTGATGAGGCTTGGAGTCAGGGGTTTACATCAGACTTC. The chain employs TRBV2 and TRBJ2-7; D possibly corresponds to TRBD1 (6 bases). The germline CDR1 and CDR2 sequences are SNHLY and FYNNEI. The CDR3 sequence is 16 residues long.

The CDR3 here is CASSPGTRSSQYF. The CDR3 DNA reads TGTGCCAGCAGTCCGGGGACTCGTAGCTCCCAGTACTTC. The V and J genes are TRBV6-6 and TRBJ2-5, with D possibly TRBD2 on 6 matching bases. CDR3 length equals 13 residues. CDR1 is MNHNY, CDR2 SVGAGI, per germline (reference sequence). Trimming left V 5 bases short and J 9 bases short, with 16 bases between.

This chain links TRBV27 with TRBJ2-7, with D maybe TRBD2 (6 bases). V lost 0 bases and J lost 2, with 14 bases in between. The CDR3 extends over 16 amino acids. Looked up from germline, CDR1 is MNHEY and CDR2 is SMNVEV (reference sequence). CDR3 residues: CASSLSSPGLAYEQYF. The CDR3 region has the DNA TGTGCCAGCAGTTTATCGTCTCCGGGACTTGCCTACGAGCAGTACTTC.

This rearrangement joins TRBV9 to TRBJ2-1; perhaps TRBD2 as D (7 bases). Per the germline V gene, CDR1 is SGDLS and CDR2 is YYNGEE. Trimming removed 0 bases at V and 0 bases at J, with 13 bases between. The CDR3 extends over 17 amino acids. The CDR3 region is CASSVDRGASSYNEQFF. In DNA, the CDR3 is TGTGCCAGCAGCGTAGATCGGGGGGCGAGCTCCTACAATGAGCAGTTCTTC.

The chain joins TRBV19 to TRBJ2-7, with D possibly being TRBD1 (6 bases). This CDR3 has 14 amino acids. The V gene lost 4 bases and the J gene lost 4 bases, with 14 bases spanning the gap. The V gene's germline CDR1 is LNHDA and CDR2 SQIVND (reference sequence). The CDR3 is CASSTAGDWYEQYF. CDR3 in DNA: TGTGCCAGTAGTACGGCAGGGGATTGGTACGAGCAGTACTTC. The whole variable domain, filled in from reference TRBV19 and TRBJ2-7, reads DGGITQSPKYLFRKEGQNVTLSCEQNLNHDAMYWYRQDPGQGLRLIYYSQIVNDFQKGDIAEGYSVSREKKESFPLTVTSAQKNPTAFYLCASSTAGDWYEQYFGPGTRLTVT.

The V and J genes are TRBV27 and TRBJ2-1, with 11 bases identical to TRBD2. This CDR3 region has 16 residues. V lost 6 bases to trimming and J lost 8 bases; unmatched junction nucleotides: 12. Germline V gene lookup returns CDR1 MNHEY and CDR2 SMNVEV (reference sequence). This chain's CDR3 is CASRRLAGSSWDEQFF. In DNA form, the CDR3 reads TGTGCCAGCAGACGACTAGCGGGGTCCTCCTGGGATGAGCAGTTCTTC.

The CDR3 nucleotides read TGTGCCAGCAGCCTCAGACCCCCAGGGAACACTGAAGCTTTCTTT. Amino acids: CASSLRPPGNTEAFF. The rearrangement joins TRBV28 to TRBJ1-1; D gene ambiguous. V shed 6 bases and J shed 1 base, with 15 bases lying between them. This CDR3 comprises 15 residues. Germline V lookup: CDR1 MDHEN, CDR2 SYDVKM.

In nucleotides, the CDR3 is TGTGCCAGCAGCGTAGGGGGGCCGCTCGGCGGGGAGCTGTTTTTT. Its protein is CASSVGGPLGGELFF. This chain joins TRBV9 and TRBJ2-2, with D possibly matching TRBD1 (6 bases). Germline values: CDR1 SGDLS, CDR2 YYNGEE. V gave up 0 bases and J gave up 7 bases, with 13 bases separating them. The CDR3 loop spans 15 amino acids.

This chain uses TRBV5-1 with TRBJ2-3; TRBD2 aligns across 8 bases. This CDR3 has 16 residues. V lost 3 bases, J lost 3 bases, and 9 bases stayed unmatched. Germline loops: CDR1 SGHRS, CDR2 YFSETQ. The CDR3, as DNA: TGCGCCAGCAGCTCGGGAGGGACCAGGGCAACAGATACGCAGTATTTT. Its protein product is CASSSGGTRATDTQYF.

The CDR3 coding sequence is TGTGCCAGCAGCCCCCTCGGCAGACACTACGAGCAGTACTTC. It is translated as CASSPLGRHYEQYF. The genes are TRBV11-3 and TRBJ2-7; D gene ambiguous. Germline loops: CDR1 SGHNT, CDR2 YENEEA. This CDR3 contains 14 residues. V was shortened by 5 bases and J by 3 bases, with 14 bases between the two germline ends. Full variable domain (outside the CDR3, taken from reference TRBV11-3 and TRBJ2-7): EAGVVQSPRYKIIEKKQPVAFWCNPISGHNTLYWYLQNLGQGPELLIRYENEEAVDDSQLPKDRFSAERLKGVDSTLKIQPAELGDSAVYLCASSPLGRHYEQYFGPGTRLTVT.

This chain's CDR3 is CASSEGRQGRSGYTF. CDR3 bases: TGTGCCAGCAGTGAGGGGCGGCAGGGTCGGAGTGGCTACACCTTC. The V and J genes are TRBV2 and TRBJ1-2; D is possibly TRBD1 (5 bases). This CDR3 comprises 15 residues. From germline, CDR1 is SNHLY and CDR2 FYNNEI. V gave up 3 bases and J gave up 7 bases, with 18 bases separating them.

In its sample, this clone was seen a few times. The CDR3 nucleotides are TGCGCCAGCAGCTTGGACGGGACAGCCCTTTACTATGGCTACACCTTC. Protein: CASSLDGTALYYGYTF. This chain uses TRBV5-1 with TRBJ1-2; TRBD1 aligns across 7 bases. The length of the CDR3 is 16 residues. V lost 0 bases to trimming and J lost 3 bases; unmatched junction nucleotides: 8. Germline loops: CDR1 SGHRS, CDR2 YFSETQ. The full variable domain, completed using reference TRBV5-1 and TRBJ1-2, is KAGVTQTPRYLIKTRGQQVTLSCSPISGHRSVSWYQQTPGQGLQFLFEYFSETQRNKGNFPGRFSGRQFSNSRSEMNVSTLELGDSALYLCASSLDGTALYYGYTFGSGTRLTVV.

This clone was counted between two and nine times. The junction differs from germline at one of its ends, possibly a read error. The CDR3 bases are TGTGCCAGCAGCTTCTCCCAGGCCTCTGGGGCCAACGGCCTGACTTTC. Its translation: CASSFSQASGANGLTF. The V and J genes are TRBV7-2 and TRBJ2-6; D is perhaps TRBD1 (5 bases). This CDR3 is 16 amino acids long. CDR1 is SGHTA, CDR2 FQGNSA, per germline.